What follows are 16 T cell receptor beta chains derived from one specimen sequenced in a study of technical replicates of blood from a handful of donors. Method: immunoSEQ multiplex PCR; TCRdb's copy keeps in-frame clones and lacks some. The sample lists about 83,000 clones; just over 90% were seen once. The specimen was T cells isolated from PBMCs. These receptors came from a human donor in good health.

The gene calls are TRBV7-6 and TRBJ2-3; D remains unclear. Germline CDR1 is SGHVS and CDR2 is FNYEAQ. The CDR3 extends over 13 amino acids. Trimming removed 2 bases from V and 1 base from J, with 4 bases in between. In DNA, the CDR3 is TGTGCCAGCAGCTTATCAGGCACAGATACGCAGTATTTT. Protein product: CASSLSGTDTQYF.

This chain joins TRBV28 and TRBJ2-2, with TRBD1 as a possible D gene (5 bases). Germline assignment: CDR1 MDHEN and CDR2 SYDVKM. The CDR3 is made up of 14 amino acids. The germline V and J ends were trimmed by 8 bases and 2 bases, with 12 bases remaining between them. CDR3 bases: TGTGCCAGCCTGATGACAGTTAACACCGGGGAGCTGTTTTTT. Its translation is CASLMTVNTGELFF.

The chain is built from TRBV10-3 and TRBJ2-7, with D possibly matching TRBD2 (6 bases). Germline CDR1 reads ENHRY; CDR2 reads SYGVKD. V gave up 10 bases and J gave up 1 base, with 11 bases separating them. The CDR3 has 12 amino acids. The chain's CDR3 is CAKEGWSYEQYF. Here the CDR3 DNA reads TGTGCCAAGGAGGGGTGGTCCTACGAGCAGTACTTC.

The chain employs TRBV13 and TRBJ1-4; TRBD1 matches 7 bases. Germline assignment: CDR1 PRHDT and CDR2 FYEKMQ (reference sequence). V dropped 5 bases and J dropped 8; count of bases not matched to a gene: 5. The CDR3 contains 13 residues. The CDR3 sequence: CASSIQGREKLFF. The DNA of the CDR3 is TGTGCCAGCAGCATACAGGGGCGGGAAAAACTGTTTTTT.

The chain recombines TRBV4-2 with TRBJ2-2; D unclear. Trimming pared 1 base from V and 1 base from J, leaving 4 bases between. Germline V gene sequence: CDR1 LGHNA, CDR2 YNFKEQ. The CDR3 consists of 14 residues. DNA for the CDR3: TGTGCCAGCAGCCAAGCGGGGAACACCGGGGAGCTGTTTTTT. As protein: CASSQAGNTGELFF.

The chain is built from TRBV19 and TRBJ2-2; tentative D call: TRBD1 (5 bases). The CDR3 has 16 amino acids. Germline CDR1 reads LNHDA; CDR2 reads SQIVND (reference sequence). The germline V and J ends were trimmed by 1 base and 3 bases, with 12 bases remaining between them. CDR3 DNA sequence: TGTGCCAGTAGTATAGGAGTCTTAGGGGACACCGGGGAGCTGTTTTTT. Translated: CASSIGVLGDTGELFF.

The V and J genes are TRBV2 and TRBJ1-2, with D possibly matching TRBD1 (6 bases). There are 13 residues in the CDR3. V lost 8 bases to trimming and J lost 2 bases, with 12 bases between them. The germline CDR1 and CDR2 sequences are SNHLY and FYNNEI. The CDR3 DNA follows: TGTGCCAGCGCACCGGGACAAAACTATGGCTACACCTTC. Encoded protein: CASAPGQNYGYTF.

This chain connects TRBV6-5 to TRBJ2-7, with unresolved D. From germline, CDR1 is MNHEY and CDR2 SVGAGI. The CDR3 runs 13 residues. Trimming removed 2 bases at V and 1 base at J, with 6 bases between. CDR3 DNA sequence: TGTGCCAGCAGTTACGCAGAATCCTACGAGCAGTACTTC. Translation gives CASSYAESYEQYF.

In this sample, this clone turned up once. The J gene is TRBJ1-1, the V gene TRBV25-1; maybe TRBD1 (5 bases). The CDR3 spans 13 residues. V shed 3 bases and J shed 8 bases, with 13 bases lying between them. The V gene's germline CDR1 is MGHDK and CDR2 SYGVNS. For the CDR3, the DNA is TGTGCCAGCAGTGAGTGGCAGGGAGGGGAAGCTTTCTTT. Translated: CASSEWQGGEAFF.

The rearrangement uses TRBV9 and TRBJ2-7; TRBD2 agrees at 8 bases. V lost 1 base and J lost 7; bases outside the gene matches: 10. Germline V gene lookup returns CDR1 SGDLS and CDR2 YYNGEE. The CDR3 consists of 15 residues. The chain's CDR3 is CASSVRGLGVSEQYF. The CDR3 nucleotides are TGTGCCAGCAGCGTAAGGGGACTAGGGGTATCGGAGCAGTACTTC.

The chain has TRBV5-1 and TRBJ2-7, with 7 bases matching TRBD2. Per germline, CDR1 SGHRS and CDR2 YFSETQ. V was pared by 4 bases and J by 5 bases, with 9 bases of the junction left unmatched. The CDR3 spans 14 residues. This chain's CDR3 is CASSPAREGDEQYF. In nucleotides, the CDR3 is TGCGCCAGCAGCCCGGCCAGGGAGGGAGACGAGCAGTACTTC.

The chain employs TRBV5-1 and TRBJ2-1; the match to TRBD2 covers 7 bases. This CDR3 region has 15 residues. Germline V lookup: CDR1 SGHRS, CDR2 YFSETQ. J gave up 5 bases and V 0 bases, and 5 bases lay outside the gene matches. For the CDR3, the DNA is TGCGCCAGCAGCTTGGGTTGGGGGGGAGACAATGAGCAGTTCTTC. Encoded protein: CASSLGWGGDNEQFF.

The chain has TRBV5-6 and TRBJ2-7; TRBD2 is a possible D gene (6 bases). Germline V lookup: CDR1 SGHDT, CDR2 YYEEEE. Trimming left V 2 bases short and J 6 bases short, with 24 bases between. The CDR3 totals 17 residues. The CDR3 sequence: CASSFHRVGRGKTEQYF. The CDR3 bases are TGTGCCAGCAGCTTCCATCGCGTGGGGCGGGGAAAGACCGAGCAGTACTTC.

The chain recombines TRBV6-5 with TRBJ2-1; no definite D call. Germline CDR1 and CDR2: MNHEY and SVGAGI. The CDR3 totals 13 residues. Deletions cut 8 bases from V and 5 bases from J, with 13 bases between. In nucleotides, the CDR3 is TGTGCCAGCTTGGCGGCTAGAAACAATGAGCAGTTCTTC. This gives the protein CASLAARNNEQFF.

The genes are TRBV30 and TRBJ1-5, with 7 bases fitting TRBD1. The V gene end was trimmed by 1 base and the J gene end by 7 bases; junction bases not matched to a gene: 4. This CDR3 contains 13 residues. Per germline, CDR1 GTSNPN and CDR2 SVGIG (reference sequence). CDR3 sequence reads: CAWSGQGGQPQHF. DNA for the CDR3: TGTGCCTGGAGTGGACAGGGTGGGCAGCCCCAGCATTTT.

V and J are TRBV27 and TRBJ1-2; D is uncertain. The CDR3 is 14 residues long. Trimming removed 0 bases at V and 3 bases at J, with 8 bases between. Germline V gives CDR1 MNHEY, CDR2 SMNVEV (reference sequence). The CDR3 here is CASSLSPGYYGYTF. The CDR3 DNA reads TGTGCCAGCAGTTTATCTCCAGGCTACTATGGCTACACCTTC.